This TCR beta chain was profiled in a study of radiation and T cells in renal cell carcinoma. The sample's treatment: 15 Gy SBRT to primary tumor, nephrectomy 4 weeks later. Nephrectomy followed 15 Gy stereotactic body radiation by 4 weeks. Only in-frame clones appear in the TCRdb table, and some are missing; sequencing was by immunoSEQ multiplex PCR. This sample has around 4,000 clones, with about two thirds found just once. Per germline, CDR1 KGHSH and CDR2 LQKENI. V was cut by 3 bases and J by 5 bases, with 11 bases left in between. The CDR3 is 14 amino acids. The origin of this receptor is a woman aged 55-70 years with renal cell carcinoma. This chain connects TRBV18 to TRBJ2-1, with TRBD2 as a possible D gene (5 bases). The starting material was tumor tissue, obtained from a patient whose treatment included radiotherapy and nephrectomy. CDR3 DNA sequence: TGTGCCAGCTCACCGCTCACTAGAAACAATGAGCAGTTCTTC. The encoded protein is CASSPLTRNNEQFF.